The rows below give T cell receptor beta chains drawn from one sample of a study of blood T cell repertoires in COVID-19. Profiling relied on immunoSEQ multiplex PCR, and the TCRdb table lists in-frame clones only, not all of them. The data contain 310,000 or so clones, roughly 89% of them singletons. The source material was PBMCs or T cells enriched from blood (not recorded which). Receptors were obtained from a woman aged 18-29 years who had recovered from COVID-19. Each CDR3 is given with its conserved first and last residue. Each record gives: J gene, D gene, clone size, V gene, CDR3 DNA, CDR3 protein. The D gene is left open where the match is weak. The listing skips clone size in some rows; elsewhere it reads once, few, many or a size class.

TRBJ1-2 NA NA TRBV6-5 TGTGCCAGCAGTTACTCCGGCAGGACTAACTATGGCTACACCTTC CASSYSGRTNYGYTF
TRBJ2-1 TRBD1 NA TRBV6-5 TGTGCCAGCAGTTACTCGCGTCTTCCAGGGGGTGAGCAGTTCTTC CASSYSRLPGGEQFF
TRBJ1-4 NA NA TRBV19 TGTGCCACCAGAACCCAAGGGGGGGCCTCTAATGAAAAACTGTTTTTT CATRTQGGASNEKLFF
TRBJ2-7 TRBD1 few TRBV20-1 TGCAGTGCTAGTAAAGGGGGCCTTCTGGAGCAGTACTTC CSASKGGLLEQYF
TRBJ2-1 TRBD2 few TRBV11-3 TGTGCCAGCAGCTTAGAGGGTAGCGGGAGTTACAATGAGCAGTTCTTC CASSLEGSGSYNEQFF
TRBJ2-3 NA once TRBV9 TGTGCCAGCAGCGTAGAAGGGGTTAGCACAGATACGCAGTATTTT CASSVEGVSTDTQYF
TRBJ2-7 NA NA TRBV6-6 TGTGCCAGCACCCGCAGGGGCAGCGAGCAGTACTTC CASTRRGSEQYF
TRBJ1-5 NA NA TRBV9 TGTGCCAGCAGCCCAGCGGGGGGCAATCAGCCCCAGCATTTT CASSPAGGNQPQHF
TRBJ2-1 TRBD2 NA TRBV3-1/TRBV3-2 TGTGCCAGCAGCCCACCAAAGGGCGGGGGAGTCTCCTACAATGAGCAGTTCTTC CASSPPKGGGVSYNEQFF
TRBJ1-1 NA NA TRBV19 TGTGCCAGTAGTGACAGACTGAACACTGAAGCTTTCTTT CASSDRLNTEAFF
TRBJ1-2 TRBD1 NA TRBV12-3/TRBV12-4 TGTGCCAGCAGCTTGGACAGGGTTGGGGGCTACACCTTC CASSLDRVGGYTF
TRBJ2-3 TRBD2 NA TRBV19 TGTGCCAGTAGTATAGTGGGGACTAGCGGGATGGATACGCAGTATTTT CASSIVGTSGMDTQYF
TRBJ1-1 NA NA TRBV19 TGTGCCAGTAGTATTAGGTCAGGGGTCGAAGCTTTCTTT CASSIRSGVEAFF
TRBJ1-6 NA NA TRBV7-8 TGTGCCAGCAGTCTTATACCCGGGGGGTCGTCGAGGGATTCACCCCTCCACTTT CASSLIPGGSSRDSPLHF
TRBJ2-2 NA NA TRBV7-9 TGTGCCAGCAGCTTGGCGCACAGGTCTTGGGACACCGGGGAGCTGTTTTTT CASSLAHRSWDTGELFF
TRBJ1-3 TRBD1 NA TRBV5-6 TGTGCCAGCAGCTTGCGGGACAGTTGGTCCTCTGGAAACACCATATATTTT CASSLRDSWSSGNTIYF
TRBJ2-3 NA NA TRBV9 TGTGCCAGCAGCGTAGGGACTTCAAGCACAGATACGCAGTATTTT CASSVGTSSTDTQYF
TRBJ2-1 NA NA TRBV6-7 TGTGCCAGCAGTGACTCTAAGGGGTACAATGAGCAGTTCTTC CASSDSKGYNEQFF
TRBJ2-1 NA NA TRBV9 TGTGCCAGCAGCGTTGAAACTAGAAGCTCCTACAATGAGCAGTTCTTC CASSVETRSSYNEQFF
TRBJ2-7 TRBD2 NA TRBV12-3/TRBV12-4 TGTGCCAGCAGCCGACTAGCGAGCGAGCAGTACTTC CASSRLASEQYF
TRBJ1-1 NA NA TRBV7-2 TGTGCCAGCAGCTGGTCGGGCGGGGCCACTGAAGCTTTCTTT CASSWSGGATEAFF
TRBJ1-2 TRBD1 once TRBV4-3 TGCGCCAGCAGCCAAGATGCACCATGGGGGGACAGGTTGCCTCTCTATGGCTACACCTTC CASSQDAPWGDRLPLYGYTF
TRBJ1-2 NA NA TRBV28 TGTGCCAGCGAAGACAGCTACTATGGCTACACCTTC CASEDSYYGYTF
TRBJ1-2 NA NA TRBV28 TGTGCCAGCCAGTTCTCGATTACAGGGCATGGCTACACCTTC CASQFSITGHGYTF
TRBJ2-5 NA NA TRBV6-5 TGTGCCAGCAATCGACTAGACAGCTTCCAAGAGACCCAGTACTTC CASNRLDSFQETQYF
TRBJ2-1 NA NA TRBV7-3 TGTGCCAGCAGCTTAAGGCAGCGGGTAAACAATGAGCAGTTCTTC CASSLRQRVNNEQFF
TRBJ1-6 NA NA TRBV4-3 TGCGCCAGCAGCCAAGAAACAGGGACCCCTGGGCACTTT CASSQETGTPGHF
TRBJ2-3 NA NA TRBV7-2 TGTGCCAGCAGCCCCGGGCCAAGGGGAACAGATACGCAGTATTTT CASSPGPRGTDTQYF
TRBJ2-1 NA once TRBV6-5 TGTGCCAGCATTGGAGGGAGTGTAGACAATGAGCAGTTCTTC CASIGGSVDNEQFF
TRBJ1-1 NA NA TRBV7-2 TGTGCCAGCAGCGAGAGATTCACTGAAGCTTTCTTT CASSERFTEAFF
TRBJ2-7 TRBD2 NA TRBV27 TGTGCCAGCACAACCGGGACTAGCGACGGGAAGCAGTACTTC CASTTGTSDGKQYF
TRBJ1-3 NA NA TRBV6-5 TGTGCCAGCAGCGGGGTGGGGTTGGTAGACACCATATATTTT CASSGVGLVDTIYF
TRBJ1-2 TRBD1 NA TRBV5-1 TGCGCCAGCAGCCGGGACAGGGGGCAGGAAGGCTACACCTTC CASSRDRGQEGYTF
TRBJ2-7 TRBD1 NA TRBV5-5 TGTGCCAGCAGCCCAGGGACAGGGACCTCCTACGAGCAGTACTTC CASSPGTGTSYEQYF
TRBJ1-2 NA NA TRBV27 TGTGCCAGCAGTTTAAGTAGTGCGGGGACGAGCTATGGCTACACCTTC CASSLSSAGTSYGYTF
TRBJ1-2 NA NA TRBV6-5 TGTGCCAGCAGTTACTCGGCAGGGGTCTATGGCTACACCTTC CASSYSAGVYGYTF
TRBJ1-3 TRBD1 NA TRBV7-9 TGTGCCAGCAGCCCCCACCCGGGACAGGCAATCTTCTCTGGAAACACCATATATTTT CASSPHPGQAIFSGNTIYF
TRBJ2-1 TRBD2 few TRBV28 TGTGCCAGCAGTCCCCGAGGGCGGGAGGGCCAGAATGAGCAGTTCTTC CASSPRGREGQNEQFF
TRBJ2-7 NA few TRBV19 TGTGCCAGTAGTAGGGCGGGCAGGAGCTCCTACGAGCAGTACTTC CASSRAGRSSYEQYF
TRBJ1-3 NA NA TRBV9 TGTGCCAGCGGTACCGGAGAGGCGGCGGCTGGAAACACCATATATTTT CASGTGEAAAGNTIYF
TRBJ1-1 NA once TRBV30 TGTGCCTGGACAGCGGGTGGGGACACTGAAGCTTTCTTT CAWTAGGDTEAFF
TRBJ1-2 NA NA TRBV7-2 TGTGCCAGCAGCCCAACAGGGTTAGCTAACTATGGCTACACCTTC CASSPTGLANYGYTF
TRBJ2-1 TRBD2 few TRBV5-4 TGTGCCGTCACGAGCGGGGGGGGCCCCTACAATGAGCAGTTCTTC CAVTSGGGPYNEQFF
TRBJ1-2 NA NA TRBV19 TGTGCCAGTAGGACAGACCGACGTTATGGCTACACCTTC CASRTDRRYGYTF
TRBJ1-6 NA NA TRBV28 TGTGCCAGCAATGGGCCGGACAGTCAAATGGCCTATAATTCACCCCTCCACTTT CASNGPDSQMAYNSPLHF
TRBJ2-2 TRBD1 NA TRBV11-3 TGTGCCAGCAGCCCAGACAGGGGGGGATTGGGCACCGGGGAGCTGTTTTTT CASSPDRGGLGTGELFF
TRBJ1-2 NA NA TRBV29-1 TGCAGCGTTGGGACCGGGACAACAACCTTCTATGGCTACACCTTC CSVGTGTTTFYGYTF
TRBJ1-3 NA NA TRBV28 TGTGCCAGCAGTTGGTACAGGTTCTCCCCTGGAAACACCATATATTTT CASSWYRFSPGNTIYF
TRBJ2-1 TRBD1 NA TRBV5-4 TGTGCCAGCAGCTTGGAGGGGACAGGCAATGAGCAGTTCTTC CASSLEGTGNEQFF